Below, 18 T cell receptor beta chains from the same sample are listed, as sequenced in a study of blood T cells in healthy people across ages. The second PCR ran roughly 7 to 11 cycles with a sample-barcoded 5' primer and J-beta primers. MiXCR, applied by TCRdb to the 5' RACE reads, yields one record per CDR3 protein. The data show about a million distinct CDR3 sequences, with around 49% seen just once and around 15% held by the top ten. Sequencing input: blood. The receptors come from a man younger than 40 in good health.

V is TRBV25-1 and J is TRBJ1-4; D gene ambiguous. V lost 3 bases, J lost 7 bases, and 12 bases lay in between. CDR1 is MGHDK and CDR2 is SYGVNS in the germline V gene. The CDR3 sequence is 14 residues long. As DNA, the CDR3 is TGTGCCAGCAGTGATCTTAAATTGGGTGAAAAACTGTTTTTT. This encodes CASSDLKLGEKLFF.

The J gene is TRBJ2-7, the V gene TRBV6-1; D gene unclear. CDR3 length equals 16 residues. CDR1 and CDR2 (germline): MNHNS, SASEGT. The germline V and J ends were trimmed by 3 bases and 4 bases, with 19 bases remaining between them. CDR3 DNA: TGTGCCAGCAGTGATCGAGAAAGCCGGTCTCGTTACGAGCAGTACTTC. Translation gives CASSDRESRSRYEQYF.

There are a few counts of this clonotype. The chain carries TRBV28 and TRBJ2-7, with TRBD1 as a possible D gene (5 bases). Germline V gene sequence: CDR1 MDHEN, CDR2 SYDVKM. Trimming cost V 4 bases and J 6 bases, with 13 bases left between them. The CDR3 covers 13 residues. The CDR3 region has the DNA TGTGCCAGCAGTTCGACAGTTCCGGGCGAGCAGTACTTC. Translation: CASSSTVPGEQYF.

The CDR3 protein is CASRRVAAQETQYF. The CDR3 DNA follows: TGTGCCAGCAGACGCGTAGCGGCACAAGAGACCCAGTACTTC. The gene calls are TRBV11-3 and TRBJ2-5; D is possibly TRBD2 (6 bases). CDR1 SGHNT and CDR2 YENEEA come from the germline V gene. V dropped 6 bases and J dropped 2 bases, with 13 bases sitting between them. CDR3 size: 14 residues.

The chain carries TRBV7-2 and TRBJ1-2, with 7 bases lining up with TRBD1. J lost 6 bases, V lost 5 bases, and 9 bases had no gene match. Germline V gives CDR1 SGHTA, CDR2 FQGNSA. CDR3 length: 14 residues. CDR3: CASSPRDSPNGYTF. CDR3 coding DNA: TGTGCCAGCAGCCCCCGGGACAGTCCCAATGGCTACACCTTC.

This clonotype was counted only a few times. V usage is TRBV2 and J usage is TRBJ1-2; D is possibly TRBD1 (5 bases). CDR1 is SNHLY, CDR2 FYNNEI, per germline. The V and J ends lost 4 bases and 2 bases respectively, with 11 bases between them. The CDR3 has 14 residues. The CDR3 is CASSAGAGNYGYTF. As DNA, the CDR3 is TGTGCCAGCAGTGCCGGGGCGGGGAACTATGGCTACACCTTC.

The CDR3 spells CASSQDLGPLETQYF. DNA for the CDR3: TGTGCCAGCAGCCAAGACCTGGGCCCCCTGGAGACCCAGTACTTC. The chain joins TRBV3-1 to TRBJ2-5; no clear D gene. Trimming left V 0 bases short and J 5 bases short, with 13 bases between. Germline V gene lookup returns CDR1 LGHDT and CDR2 YNNKEL (reference sequence). The CDR3 is 15 amino acids.

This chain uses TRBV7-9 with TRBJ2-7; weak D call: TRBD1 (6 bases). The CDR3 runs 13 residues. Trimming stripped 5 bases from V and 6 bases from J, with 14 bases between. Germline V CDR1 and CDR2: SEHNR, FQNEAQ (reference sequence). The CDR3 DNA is TGTGCCAGCAGCACCCGGACAGACTTCGAGCAGTACTTC. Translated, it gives CASSTRTDFEQYF.

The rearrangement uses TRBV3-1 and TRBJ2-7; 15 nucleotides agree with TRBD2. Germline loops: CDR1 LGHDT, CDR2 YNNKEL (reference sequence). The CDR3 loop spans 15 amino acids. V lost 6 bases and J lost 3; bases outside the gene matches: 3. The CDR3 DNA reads TGTGCCAGCAGTGGGACTAGCGGGGGGAACTACGAGCAGTACTTC. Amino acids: CASSGTSGGNYEQYF.

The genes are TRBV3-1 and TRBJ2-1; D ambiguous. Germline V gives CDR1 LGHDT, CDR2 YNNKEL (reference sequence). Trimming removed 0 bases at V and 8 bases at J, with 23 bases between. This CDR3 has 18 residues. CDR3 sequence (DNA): TGTGCCAGCAGCCAAGAGGGTGGTTCGGCCCTCGCGTTCGATGAGCAGTTCTTC. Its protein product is CASSQEGGSALAFDEQFF.

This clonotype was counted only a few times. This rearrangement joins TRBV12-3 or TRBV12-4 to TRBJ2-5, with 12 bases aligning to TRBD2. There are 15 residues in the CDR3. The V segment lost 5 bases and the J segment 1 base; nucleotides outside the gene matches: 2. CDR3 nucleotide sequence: TGTGCCAGCAGTGGGGGACTAGCGGGCCAAGAGACCCAGTACTTC. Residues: CASSGGLAGQETQYF.

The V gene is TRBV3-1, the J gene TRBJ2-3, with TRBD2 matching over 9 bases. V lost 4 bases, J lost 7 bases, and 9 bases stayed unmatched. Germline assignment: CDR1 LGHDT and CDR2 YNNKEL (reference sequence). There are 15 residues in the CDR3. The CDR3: CASSPMAGGPYTQYF. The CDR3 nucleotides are TGTGCCAGCAGCCCGATGGCGGGGGGGCCGTATACGCAGTATTTT.

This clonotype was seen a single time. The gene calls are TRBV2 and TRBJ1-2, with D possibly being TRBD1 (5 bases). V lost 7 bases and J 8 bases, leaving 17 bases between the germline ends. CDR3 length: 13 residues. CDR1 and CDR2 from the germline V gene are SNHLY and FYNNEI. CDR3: CASTPGEGRGYTF. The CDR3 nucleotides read TGTGCCAGCACCCCGGGGGAGGGCCGGGGCTACACCTTC.

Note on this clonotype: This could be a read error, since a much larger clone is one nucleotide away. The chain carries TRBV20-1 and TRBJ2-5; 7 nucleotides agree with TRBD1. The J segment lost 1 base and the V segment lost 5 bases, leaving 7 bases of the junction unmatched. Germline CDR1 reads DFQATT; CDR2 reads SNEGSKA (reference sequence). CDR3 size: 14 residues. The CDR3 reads CSAHRDSPQETQYF. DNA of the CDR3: TGCAGTGCTCACCGGGACAGCCCCCAAGAGACCCAGTACTTC.

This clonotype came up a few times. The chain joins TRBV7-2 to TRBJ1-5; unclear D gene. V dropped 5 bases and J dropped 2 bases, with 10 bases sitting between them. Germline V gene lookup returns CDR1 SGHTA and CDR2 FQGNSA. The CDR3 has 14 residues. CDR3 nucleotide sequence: TGTGCCAGCAGCACGGACGGGGGCAATCAGCCCCAGCATTTT. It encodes CASSTDGGNQPQHF.

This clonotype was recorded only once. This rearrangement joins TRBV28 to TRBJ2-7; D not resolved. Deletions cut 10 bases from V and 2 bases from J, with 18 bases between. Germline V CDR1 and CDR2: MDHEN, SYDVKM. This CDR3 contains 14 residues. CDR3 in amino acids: CATWTDPRPYEQYF. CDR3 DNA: TGTGCCACCTGGACGGATCCCCGCCCCTACGAGCAGTACTTC.

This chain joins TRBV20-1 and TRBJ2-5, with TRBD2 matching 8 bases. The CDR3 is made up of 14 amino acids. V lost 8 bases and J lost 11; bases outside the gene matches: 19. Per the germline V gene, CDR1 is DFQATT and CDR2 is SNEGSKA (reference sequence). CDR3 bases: TGCAGTTTTCGAGCGGGAGTGATCCACAATGAGCAGTACTTC. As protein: CSFRAGVIHNEQYF.

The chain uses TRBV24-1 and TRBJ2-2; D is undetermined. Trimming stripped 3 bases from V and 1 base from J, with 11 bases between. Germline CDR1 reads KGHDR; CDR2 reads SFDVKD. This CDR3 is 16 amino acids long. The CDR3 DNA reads TGTGCCACCAGTGATGTGGGATATCAGAACACCGGGGAGCTGTTTTTT. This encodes CATSDVGYQNTGELFF.